The rows below give T cell receptor beta chains drawn from one sample of a study of brain T cells in children with intractable seizures. The protocol was immunoSEQ multiplex PCR, while the TCRdb copy is restricted to in-frame clones and leaves out a portion. The sample records 110,000 or so clones, roughly 92% being singletons. The sequences come from peripheral blood, collected at surgery. Receptors were obtained from a boy in the first two years of life with hemimegalencephaly and intractable seizures. Both conserved end residues are part of each CDR3. The D gene is left open where the match is weak. The size entry is marked missing in some rows and otherwise reads once, few, many or a size class.

CDR3 DNA	CDR3 protein	D gene	V gene	J gene	clone size
TGTGCCAGCAGCGTAAGACTAGGGCCCGGAGAGACCCAGTACTTC	CASSVRLGPGETQYF	-	TRBV9	TRBJ2-5	-
TGTGCCAGCAGTGGGACCGCCTACAATCAGCCCCAGCATTTT	CASSGTAYNQPQHF	-	TRBV6-2/TRBV6-3	TRBJ1-5	-
TGTGCCAGCAGCTCACCCCCTCCCTACGAGCAGTACTTC	CASSSPPPYEQYF	-	TRBV11-2	TRBJ2-7	-
TGCAGTGCTAGTTGGCTGCCCAATTCACCCCTCCACTTT	CSASWLPNSPLHF	-	TRBV20-1	TRBJ1-6	-
TGTGCCAGTAGTATAGTTGGGGGTGGGGCGCAGTATTTT	CASSIVGGGAQYF	-	TRBV19	TRBJ2-3	-
TGTGCCAGCATGAAGGGGTACTACAATGAGCAGTTCTTC	CASMKGYYNEQFF	-	TRBV28	TRBJ2-1	-
TGTGCCAGCAGACGGACAGATGGCACCGGGGAGCTGTTTTTT	CASRRTDGTGELFF	-	TRBV6-5	TRBJ2-2	-
TGTGCCAGCAGGGGCTGGTACAATGAGCAGTTCTTC	CASRGWYNEQFF	-	TRBV2	TRBJ2-1	-
TGTGCCAGCAGCTTAAGCAGCTCTGGAAACACCATATATTTT	CASSLSSSGNTIYF	-	TRBV7-3	TRBJ1-3	-
TGCGCCAGCAGCCCAGCTAGGGGCAGGGGCCTCTACACCGGGGAGCTGTTTTTT	CASSPARGRGLYTGELFF	-	TRBV4-1	TRBJ2-2	-
TGCGCCAGCAGCTTGAGGAGACCCCCCTACGAGCAGTACTTC	CASSLRRPPYEQYF	-	TRBV5-1	TRBJ2-7	-
TGTGCCAGCAGTGAATTAAGGACAGGGAATGGCTACACCTTC	CASSELRTGNGYTF	TRBD1	TRBV2	TRBJ1-2	-
TGTGCCACCAGTGATGCAGCCAAAAACATTCAGTACTTC	CATSDAAKNIQYF	-	TRBV24-1	TRBJ2-4	-
TGCGCCAGCAGCTTACCACAATTATACGAGCAGTACTTC	CASSLPQLYEQYF	-	TRBV5-1	TRBJ2-7	-
TGTGCTAGTTCGCTAGTGACGGGCCCCGGGGAGCTGTTTTTT	CASSLVTGPGELFF	-	TRBV6-5	TRBJ2-2	-
TGTGCCAGCAGTCACCGGGACAGGCCTCACTTT	CASSHRDRPHF	TRBD1	TRBV28	TRBJ1-6	once
TGTGCCAGCAGCTTGGGACAGGCCAACTATGGCTACACCTTC	CASSLGQANYGYTF	TRBD1	TRBV7-2	TRBJ1-2	-